This TCR beta chain was found in a study of cytomegalovirus exposure and HLA in healthy donors. Study observations and caveats: Most TCR sequences proved rare, with some public TCRs found in many donors. As confirmed in vitro, three CMV-associated chains were specific for CMV antigens.

It was with 60 Vbeta and 13 Jbeta primers that the PCR ran. As handled by the study authors: Later work found 80 million to 85 million unique TCR beta chains, with approximately 12 million shared. This table comes from immunoSEQ multiplex PCR, and its TCRdb copy is limited to in-frame clones, with some not included. The D gene and trimming were derived from the DNA, and the V and J assignments and clone size from that table. The table lists 100,000 to 150,000 clones, around four fifths of them singletons, with 5% to 7% in the top ten. Germline V gene data show CDR1 as SEHNR and CDR2 as FQNEAQ (reference sequence). The CDR3 runs 14 residues. On this clone: The antigen is undetermined. An end of the junction does not agree with germline; a read error may underlie this.

The rearrangement links TRBV7-9 to TRBJ1-1; TRBD1 might be the D (5 bases). The sample was PBMCs. This receptor was obtained from a woman in her 40s in good health and CMV-seropositive. CDR3 sequence (DNA): TGTGCCAGCAGCATAAGCAAGGGGAACACTAAAGCTTTCTTT. This gives the protein CASSISKGNTKAFF.